A single T cell receptor (beta chain) is shown here with its context. The antigen is not known. This specimen comes from a study of blood T cells in healthy people across ages. Whole-study findings and limits: There was a strong correlation between TCR beta diversity and naive T cell percentage.

With a J-beta primer mix and a sample-barcoded 5' primer, a second PCR ran about 6 to 11 cycles. TCRdb analysed the 5' RACE reads with MiXCR anew, one entry per CDR3 protein. There are fewer than 900,000 distinct CDR3 sequences in the sample; more than 40% occur only once, and 25% to 35% lies in the top ten. The ends lost 7 bases at V and 4 bases at J; junction bases unmatched: 10. There are 15 residues in the CDR3. Germline V gives CDR1 MNHNS, CDR2 SASEGT. There were healthy Caucasian individuals from Russia, aged roughly 6 to 90, serving as donors. This clonotype was obtained from a woman aged 60 to 75 in good health. The genes are TRBV6-1 and TRBJ1-2; 9 bases match TRBD1. Input material: blood. The CDR3 DNA reads as TGTGCCAGCAAACCCGGGACAGGGTCCGGCTATGGCTACACCTTC. Residues: CASKPGTGSGYGYTF.